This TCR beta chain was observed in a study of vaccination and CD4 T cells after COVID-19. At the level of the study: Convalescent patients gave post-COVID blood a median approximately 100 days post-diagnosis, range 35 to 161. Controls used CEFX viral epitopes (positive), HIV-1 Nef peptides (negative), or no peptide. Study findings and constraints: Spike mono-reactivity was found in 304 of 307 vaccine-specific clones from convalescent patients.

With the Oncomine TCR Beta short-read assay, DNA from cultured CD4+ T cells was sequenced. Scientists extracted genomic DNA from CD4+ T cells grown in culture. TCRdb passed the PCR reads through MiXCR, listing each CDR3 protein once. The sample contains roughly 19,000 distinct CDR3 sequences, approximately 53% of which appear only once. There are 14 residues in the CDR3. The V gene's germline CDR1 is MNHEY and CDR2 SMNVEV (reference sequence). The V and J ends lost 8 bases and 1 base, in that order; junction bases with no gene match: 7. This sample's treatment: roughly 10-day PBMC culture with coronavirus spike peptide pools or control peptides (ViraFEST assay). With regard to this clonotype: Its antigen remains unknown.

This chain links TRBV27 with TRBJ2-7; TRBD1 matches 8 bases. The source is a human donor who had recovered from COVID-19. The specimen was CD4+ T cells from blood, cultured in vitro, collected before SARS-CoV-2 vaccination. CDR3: CASSRRTGSYEQYF. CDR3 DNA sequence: TGTGCCAGCTCGAGGCGGACAGGGTCCTACGAGCAGTACTTC.